The clone carrying this T cell receptor beta chain was picked up a small number of times. The antigen remains unidentified. This entry is derived from a study of CD8 T cells in ankylosing spondylitis. Overall study results and limits: Seemingly characteristic of ankylosing spondylitis blood was a TCR beta motif consisting of about 8 highly homologous variants.

J was trimmed by 7 bases and V by 3 bases; bases with no gene match: 6. CDR1 and CDR2 from the germline V gene are LGHDT and YNNKEL (reference sequence). CDR3 size: 13 residues. TCRdb used MiXCR to reprocess the 5' RACE reads, holding one entry per CDR3 protein. The table records some 800,000 distinct CDR3 sequences, about 12% of them present only once. This chain links TRBV3-1 with TRBJ2-7, with TRBD1 matching over 7 bases. The receptor comes from a male donor with ankylosing spondylitis. Material for sequencing was blood, either unsorted or a sorted T cell fraction (not recorded which). CDR3 DNA sequence: TGTGCCAGCAGCCAGGTACAGGGGTTGGAGCAGTACTTC. Its translation is CASSQVQGLEQYF.